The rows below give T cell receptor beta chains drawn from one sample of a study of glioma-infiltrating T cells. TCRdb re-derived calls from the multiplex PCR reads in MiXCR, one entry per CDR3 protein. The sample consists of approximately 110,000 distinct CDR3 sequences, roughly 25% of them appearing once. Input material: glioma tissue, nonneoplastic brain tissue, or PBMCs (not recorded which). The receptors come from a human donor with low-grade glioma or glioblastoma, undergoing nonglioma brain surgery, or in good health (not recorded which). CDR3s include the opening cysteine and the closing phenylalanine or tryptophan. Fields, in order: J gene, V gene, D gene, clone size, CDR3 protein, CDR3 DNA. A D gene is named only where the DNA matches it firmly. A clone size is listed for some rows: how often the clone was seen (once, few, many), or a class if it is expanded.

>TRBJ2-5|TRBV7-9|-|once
CASTTAVETQYF
TGTGCCAGCACCACAGCGGTAGAGACCCAGTACTTC
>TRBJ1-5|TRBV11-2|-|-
CASSLDPDNQPQHF
TGTGCCAGCAGCTTAGATCCAGACAATCAGCCCCAGCATTTT
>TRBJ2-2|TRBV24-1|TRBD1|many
CATSEPGQGPTGELFF
TGTGCCACCAGTGAGCCGGGACAGGGACCGACCGGGGAGCTGTTTTTT
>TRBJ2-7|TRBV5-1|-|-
CASSFEPDMVPYEQYF
TGCGCCAGCAGCTTTGAGCCTGACATGGTCCCCTACGAGCAGTACTTC
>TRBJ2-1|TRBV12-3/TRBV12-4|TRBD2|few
CASSIFSGMNEQFF
TGTGCCAGCAGTATCTTTAGCGGGATGAATGAGCAGTTCTTC
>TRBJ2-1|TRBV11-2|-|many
CASSLRDGYNEQFF
TGTGCCAGCAGCTTGAGGGACGGATACAATGAGCAGTTCTTC
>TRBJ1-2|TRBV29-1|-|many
CSVDLGQLDYGYTF
TGCAGCGTGGATCTCGGACAGCTGGACTATGGCTACACCTTC
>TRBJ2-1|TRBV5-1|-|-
CASSPREGDEQFF
TGCGCCAGCAGCCCCAGGGAGGGGGATGAGCAGTTCTTC
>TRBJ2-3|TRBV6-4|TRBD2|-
CASSVVPGLVSVTQYF
TGTGCCAGCAGTGTGGTACCGGGACTAGTGTCGGTCACGCAGTATTTT
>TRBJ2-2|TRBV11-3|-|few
CASSPHFTGELFF
TGTGCCAGCAGCCCGCACTTCACCGGGGAGCTGTTTTTT
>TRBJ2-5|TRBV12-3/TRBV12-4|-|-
CASQAQVQETQYF
TGTGCCAGCCAGGCGCAGGTGCAAGAGACCCAGTACTTC
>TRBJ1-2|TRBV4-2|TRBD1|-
CASSQGAGGSGYGYTF
TGTGCCAGCAGCCAAGGGGCAGGGGGTTCTGGCTATGGCTACACCTTC
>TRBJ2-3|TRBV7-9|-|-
CASSSGLDTDTQYF
TGTGCCAGCAGTTCGGGCCTCGACACAGATACGCAGTATTTT
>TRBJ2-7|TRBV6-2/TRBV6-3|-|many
CASSSGPSYEQYF
TGTGCCAGCAGTTCCGGCCCTTCCTACGAGCAGTACTTC
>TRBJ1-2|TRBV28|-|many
CASFGNYGYTF
TGTGCCAGTTTCGGAAACTATGGCTACACCTTC
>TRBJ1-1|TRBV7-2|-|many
CASSLGGGSNTEAFF
TGTGCCAGCAGCTTAGGCGGGGGATCGAACACTGAAGCTTTCTTT
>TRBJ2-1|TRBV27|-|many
CASSPAGRGQFF
TGTGCCAGCAGTCCGGCGGGTCGCGGGCAGTTCTTC
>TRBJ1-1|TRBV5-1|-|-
CASSLVRGLGFSNTEAFF
TGCGCCAGCAGCTTGGTTAGAGGATTGGGGTTCTCCAACACTGAAGCTTTCTTT
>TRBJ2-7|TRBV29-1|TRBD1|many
CSVGQGYQGEQYF
TGCAGCGTTGGACAGGGCTATCAGGGCGAGCAGTACTTC
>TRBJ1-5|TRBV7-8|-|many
CASGDGGRQPQHF
TGTGCCAGCGGCGATGGTGGAAGGCAGCCCCAGCATTTT
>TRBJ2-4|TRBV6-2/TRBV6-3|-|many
CASSYVGLAKNIQYF
TGTGCCAGCAGTTACGTGGGACTAGCCAAAAACATTCAGTACTTC
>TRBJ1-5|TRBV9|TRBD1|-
CASSPAGQLNQPQHF
TGTGCCAGCAGCCCGGCGGGACAGCTCAATCAGCCCCAGCATTTT
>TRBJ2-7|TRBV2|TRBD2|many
CASSVGTSGYYEQYF
TGTGCCAGCAGTGTCGGGACTAGCGGTTACTACGAGCAGTACTTC
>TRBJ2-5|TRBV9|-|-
CASSSQVQETQYF
TGTGCCAGCAGCTCTCAAGTACAAGAGACCCAGTACTTC
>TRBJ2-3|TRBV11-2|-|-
CASSLVGAGTQYF
TGTGCCAGCAGCTTAGTCGGGGCAGGTACGCAGTATTTT
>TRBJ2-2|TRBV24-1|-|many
CATSELVNTGELFF
TGTGCCACCAGTGAGCTAGTCAACACCGGGGAGCTGTTTTTT
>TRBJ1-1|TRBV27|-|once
CASSLKGGSAFF
TGCGCCAGCAGTTTAAAAGGCGGGTCAGCTTTCTTT
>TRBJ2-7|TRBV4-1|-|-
CASSLDNQRSYEQYF
TGCGCCAGCAGCTTAGATAACCAGAGAAGCTACGAGCAGTACTTC